The sample holds one count of the clone carrying this T cell receptor (beta chain). This record belongs to a study of blood T cell repertoires in COVID-19. Study overall: T cells, B-cell-depleted T cells, or PBMCs provided the cDNA or gDNA that served as material.

Libraries were prepared by immunoSEQ multiplex PCR; TCRdb keeps only in-frame clonotypes and omits some of them. The sample holds 70,000 or so clones; around nine tenths are singletons and the top ten take approximately 1.5%. The CDR3 runs 14 residues. CDR1 is SGHAT and CDR2 is FQNNGV in the germline V gene. V was clipped by 1 base and J by 8 bases; unmatched bases: 4. The sequence was obtained from a man aged 45-60 years with acute or convalescent COVID-19. The chain couples TRBV11-2 to TRBJ2-3; the match to TRBD2 covers 9 bases. Specimen: peripheral blood. CDR3 region: CASSLGTSAGTQYF. The CDR3 coding sequence is TGTGCCAGCAGCTTAGGGACTAGCGCCGGTACGCAGTATTTT. The full variable domain, rest sourced from reference TRBV11-2 and TRBJ2-3, is EAGVAQSPRYKIIEKRQSVAFWCNPISGHATLYWYQQILGQGPKLLIQFQNNGVVDDSQLPKDRFSAERLKGVDSTLKIQPAKLEDSAVYLCASSLGTSAGTQYFGPGTRLTVL.